The 32 T cell receptor beta chains below all came from one sample that was sequenced in a study of monozygotic twins with inflammatory bowel disease. TCRdb re-analyzed the 5' RACE reads; it lists each CDR3 protein once, without DNA. There are some 170,000 distinct CDR3 sequences in the sample, with around 2.8% held by the top ten. Sequenced: blood. These receptors all come from a human donor with ulcerative colitis or Crohn's disease, or a healthy co-twin of an affected twin (not recorded which).

The rearrangement uses TRBV11-2 and TRBJ2-1; TCRdb proposes TRBD1, but this gene call is untestable without DNA. The germline gives CDR1 SGHAT, CDR2 FQNNGV. The CDR3 extends over 11 amino acids. The CDR3 spells CASSVPPSEFF.

This CDR3 reads CASSLGRFGTADNEQFF. This chain uses TRBV7-8 with TRBJ2-1; the TCRdb D gene call, TRBD2, has no DNA to confirm it. CDR3 length: 17 residues. The V gene's germline CDR1 is SGHVS and CDR2 FQNEAQ.

This chain joins TRBV5-1 and TRBJ2-5; TCRdb's D gene call, TRBD2, goes unchecked for lack of DNA. This CDR3 is 19 amino acids long. Per germline, CDR1 SGHRS and CDR2 YFSETQ. CDR3 in amino acids: CASSIIIRLAGDTQETQYF.

The chain combines TRBV12-3 or TRBV12-4 with TRBJ2-1; TCRdb's D gene call, TRBD2, goes unchecked for lack of DNA. This CDR3 region has 16 residues. The CDR3: CASSPSGRSSYNEQFF.

The genes are TRBV29-1 and TRBJ1-2. The CDR3 covers 13 residues. Germline V CDR1 and CDR2: SQVTM, ANQGSEA. The CDR3 protein is CSVEQAVNYGYTF.

The chain is built from TRBV10-2 and TRBJ2-7; TCRdb returns TRBD1, unconfirmable since there is no DNA. This CDR3 is 14 amino acids long. CDR1 is WSHSY and CDR2 is SAAADI in the germline V gene. The CDR3: CASSPGQGVFEQYF.

The V and J genes are TRBV28 and TRBJ2-1; TCRdb calls TRBD1, which cannot be checked without DNA. The CDR3 totals 15 residues. CDR1 MDHEN and CDR2 SYDVKM come from the germline V gene. The CDR3 reads CASGGQALSYNEQFF.

The chain combines TRBV5-1 with TRBJ1-1; TCRdb gives TRBD1 as the D gene, but with no DNA this cannot be confirmed. This CDR3 comprises 15 residues. CDR1 and CDR2 (germline): SGHRS, YFSETQ. CDR3 sequence: CASSLYGGLNTEAFF.

The gene calls are TRBV4-2 and TRBJ1-2; TCRdb indicates TRBD1, and absent DNA this call remains unverified. CDR1 is LGHNA and CDR2 is YNFKEQ in the germline V gene. This CDR3 contains 18 residues. The CDR3 is CASSQPPGTGALDYGYTF.

V gene TRBV20-1 combines with J gene TRBJ1-5; TCRdb's assignment of TRBD1 cannot be checked, as there is no DNA. Looked up from germline, CDR1 is DFQATT and CDR2 is SNEGSKA (reference sequence). This CDR3 comprises 17 residues. This CDR3 is CSARVTGGFRSNQPQHF.

The genes are TRBV7-3 and TRBJ1-6; as DNA is missing, the TRBD1 call by TCRdb cannot be tested. From germline, CDR1 is SGHTA and CDR2 FQGTGA. This CDR3 region has 15 residues. The CDR3 spells CASSIRTGMNSPLHF.

The V gene is TRBV27, the J gene TRBJ2-6; TCRdb lists TRBD2, though no DNA is available to test this call. The germline CDR1 and CDR2 sequences are MNHEY and SMNVEV (reference sequence). The length of the CDR3 is 17 residues. CDR3 loop: CASSKSGIVSGANVLTF.

The chain uses TRBV5-1 and TRBJ1-1. The CDR3 is 16 residues long. From germline, CDR1 is SGHRS and CDR2 YFSETQ. CDR3: CASSFSSGWGNTEAFF. Using reference TRBV5-1 and TRBJ1-1 for the parts outside the CDR3, the full variable domain is KAGVTQTPRYLIKTRGQQVTLSCSPISGHRSVSWYQQTPGQGLQFLFEYFSETQRNKGNFPGRFSGRQFSNSRSEMNVSTLELGDSALYLCASSFSSGWGNTEAFFGQGTRLTVV.

This rearrangement joins TRBV4-2 to TRBJ2-7; TCRdb returns TRBD1, unconfirmable since there is no DNA. Germline loops: CDR1 LGHNA, CDR2 YNFKEQ. The CDR3 is made up of 15 amino acids. The CDR3 loop reads CASSLSGTGTYEQYF.

The chain carries TRBV19 and TRBJ1-5; TCRdb's assignment of TRBD1 cannot be checked, as there is no DNA. Germline loops: CDR1 LNHDA, CDR2 SQIVND (reference sequence). The CDR3 covers 13 residues. The CDR3 loop is CASSTQGDQPQHF.

The chain has TRBV5-1 and TRBJ2-1. From germline, CDR1 is SGHRS and CDR2 YFSETQ. The CDR3 sequence is 13 residues long. The CDR3 spells CASSLGTYNEQFF.

The rearrangement joins TRBV6-5 to TRBJ1-2. Germline V CDR1 and CDR2: MNHEY, SVGAGI. The CDR3 is made up of 16 amino acids. CDR3 protein: CASSYSSQTPNYGYTF.

This chain joins TRBV19 and TRBJ1-4; TCRdb picks TRBD1, but there is no DNA to check that call. There are 15 residues in the CDR3. The V gene's germline CDR1 is LNHDA and CDR2 SQIVND (reference sequence). CDR3 region: CASKGTGSANEKLFF.

The chain uses TRBV27 and TRBJ2-7; TCRdb proposes TRBD1, but this gene call is untestable without DNA. Germline V gives CDR1 MNHEY, CDR2 SMNVEV (reference sequence). The CDR3 is 13 amino acids. The CDR3 is CASSLGVGYEQYF.

The CDR3 region is CSARDGQGWVDTQYF. The chain couples TRBV20-1 to TRBJ2-3; the D call of TRBD1 rests on TCRdb alone, since no DNA is present to check it. The germline V gene has CDR1 DFQATT and CDR2 SNEGSKA (reference sequence). This CDR3 is 15 amino acids long.

J is TRBJ2-7 and V is TRBV20-1; TCRdb selects TRBD2, and the lack of DNA leaves this call unchecked. The CDR3 sequence is 13 residues long. The germline V gene has CDR1 DFQATT and CDR2 SNEGSKA (reference sequence). The chain's CDR3 is CSALLAGAYEQYF.

The chain joins TRBV24-1 to TRBJ1-5; TCRdb names TRBD1, which stays unverified in the absence of DNA. The germline gives CDR1 KGHDR, CDR2 SFDVKD. This CDR3 has 15 residues. The CDR3 sequence: CATSDHRGLNQPQHF.

This sequence joins TRBV5-1 and TRBJ2-3; there is no DNA to check the TCRdb D call of TRBD2. The CDR3 has 17 residues. Germline loops: CDR1 SGHRS, CDR2 YFSETQ. The chain's CDR3 is CASSLELAGTPGDTQYF.

V and J are TRBV24-1 and TRBJ2-1; the TRBD1 assignment by TCRdb is unverifiable without DNA. Germline V CDR1 and CDR2: KGHDR, SFDVKD. The CDR3 is 16 residues long. The CDR3 spells CATSDPGQIGYNEQFF.

The genes are TRBV6-6 and TRBJ2-1; TCRdb reports TRBD1, a call that lacks DNA to check it against. There are 14 residues in the CDR3. Germline lookup yields CDR1 MNHNY and CDR2 SVGAGI (reference sequence). CDR3 protein: CAILQGDSYNEQFF.

The chain couples TRBV20-1 to TRBJ2-5; TCRdb outputs TRBD2, but without DNA this stays unchecked. The germline gives CDR1 DFQATT, CDR2 SNEGSKA (reference sequence). This CDR3 region has 14 residues. Here the CDR3 reads CSATDGGDWETQYF.

The V and J genes are TRBV20-1 and TRBJ2-2; absent DNA, TCRdb's TRBD2 call cannot be checked. Per germline, CDR1 DFQATT and CDR2 SNEGSKA (reference sequence). This CDR3 has 18 amino acids. The CDR3 sequence: CSAARLERAGGITGELFF.

This chain joins TRBV24-1 and TRBJ1-2. CDR1 is KGHDR and CDR2 is SFDVKD in the germline V gene. This CDR3 has 13 residues. CDR3 loop: CATSSSDNYGYTF.

This sequence joins TRBV6-1 and TRBJ1-3. The CDR3 contains 15 residues. In germline, CDR1 is MNHNS, CDR2 SASEGT. The CDR3 loop is CASSERDLAGNTIYF.

The chain joins TRBV5-1 to TRBJ2-5; TCRdb's D call of TRBD2 is untestable without DNA. Germline CDR1 reads SGHRS; CDR2 reads YFSETQ. The CDR3 covers 16 residues. CDR3 region: CASGRLGLAAQETQYF.

The chain couples TRBV5-4 to TRBJ2-1; without DNA, the TCRdb call of TRBD2 cannot be checked. The CDR3 is made up of 15 amino acids. In germline, CDR1 is SGHNT, CDR2 YYREEE (reference sequence). This CDR3 reads CASSLLVGSYNEQFF.

The J gene is TRBJ2-2, the V gene TRBV6-4. The CDR3 sequence is 14 residues long. The germline CDR1 and CDR2 sequences are MRHNA and SNTAGT. CDR3 sequence: CASSDSRFTGELFF.